These 10 T cell receptor beta chains originate from one sample sequenced in a study of blood T cells in healthy people across ages. A sample-barcoded 5' primer and a J-beta primer mix were used in a second PCR of roughly 6 to 11 cycles. TCRdb re-derived calls from the 5' RACE reads in MiXCR, one entry per CDR3 protein. The profile covers around 1,100,000 distinct CDR3 sequences, with 30% to 40% appearing a single time and roughly 14% taken by the ten largest. The material sequenced was blood. The receptors were gathered from a young man in good health.

This chain joins TRBV20-1 and TRBJ1-1, with TRBD1 matching over 11 bases. V gave up 3 bases and J gave up 6 bases; unmatched junction bases: 9. The germline V gene encodes CDR1 DFQATT and CDR2 SNEGSKA (reference sequence). The CDR3 runs 15 residues. The CDR3 nucleotides read TGCAGTGCTAGGTCAACGGACAGGGGGCGCGCTGAAGCTTTCTTT. Its protein is CSARSTDRGRAEAFF.

This clonotype was counted at least ten times. J is TRBJ2-7 and V is TRBV6-1; no clear D. This CDR3 has 10 residues. The V end lost 8 bases, the J end lost 3 bases, and 5 bases lay between the germline ends. From germline, CDR1 is MNHNS and CDR2 SASEGT. DNA of the CDR3: TGTGCCAGCGGGGTCTACGAGCAGTACTTC. It encodes CASGVYEQYF.

This rearrangement joins TRBV27 to TRBJ2-4; D gene unclear. The CDR3 consists of 13 residues. Germline V gives CDR1 MNHEY, CDR2 SMNVEV (reference sequence). The germline V and J ends were trimmed by 4 bases and 1 base, with 5 bases remaining between them. This CDR3 is CASSYDAKNIQYF. The CDR3 DNA sequence: TGTGCCAGCAGTTACGATGCCAAAAACATTCAGTACTTC.

Notes on this clonotype: The junction shows a germline mismatch at one end, possibly a read error. The chain links TRBV7-2 to TRBJ2-3, with D perhaps TRBD1 (5 bases). The CDR3 runs to 13 residues. Germline V lookup: CDR1 SGHTA, CDR2 FQGNSA. The DNA of the CDR3 is TGTGCCAGCAGCTTAATGGGCACAGGTACGCAGTATTTT. This encodes CASSLMGTGTQYF.

This clonotype was picked up a small number of times. The gene calls are TRBV7-3 and TRBJ2-2; perhaps TRBD2 as D (6 bases). Trimming pared 1 base from V and 7 bases from J, leaving 16 bases between. Germline lookup yields CDR1 SGHTA and CDR2 FQGTGA. This CDR3 is built from 16 residues. CDR3 in amino acids: CASSLSGGVPSGELFF. CDR3 coding DNA: TGTGCCAGCAGCTTAAGTGGAGGGGTTCCTAGCGGGGAGCTGTTTTTT. The variable domain in full, completed from reference TRBV7-3 and TRBJ2-2, reads GAGVSQTPSNKVTEKGKYVELRCDPISGHTALYWYRQSLGQGPEFLIYFQGTGAADDSGLPNDRFFAVRPEGSVSTLKIQRTERGDSAVYLCASSLSGGVPSGELFFGEGSRLTVL.

This clonotype turned up a few times. V gene TRBV7-9 combines with J gene TRBJ2-3; 10 positions match TRBD2. The V segment lost 1 base and the J segment 2 bases; nucleotides outside the gene matches: 6. The CDR3 is made up of 17 amino acids. Per germline, CDR1 SEHNR and CDR2 FQNEAQ (reference sequence). The CDR3 nucleotides are TGTGCCAGCAGCTTAGAACTTAGCGGGGGGCCCACAGATACGCAGTATTTT. This encodes CASSLELSGGPTDTQYF.

The chain recombines TRBV7-9 with TRBJ2-4, with 8 bases lining up with TRBD1. This CDR3 contains 15 residues. The germline V gene encodes CDR1 SEHNR and CDR2 FQNEAQ (reference sequence). V shed 1 base and J 13 bases; nucleotides not matched to a gene: 12. The CDR3 sequence: CASSLEQGAKGEQYF. The CDR3 coding sequence is TGTGCCAGCAGCTTAGAGCAGGGGGCGAAAGGTGAGCAGTACTTC.

This clonotype came up a few times. V is TRBV7-2 and J is TRBJ2-4, with 9 bases matching TRBD2. CDR1 SGHTA and CDR2 FQGNSA come from the germline V gene. The CDR3 loop spans 15 amino acids. The V and J ends lost 5 bases and 3 bases, in that order; junction bases with no gene match: 5. CDR3 region: CASSPGLAYKNIQYF. Here the CDR3 DNA reads TGTGCCAGCAGCCCGGGACTAGCCTACAAAAACATTCAGTACTTC.

The V call is TRBV20-1, the J call TRBJ1-2; the D is unclear. Germline V gene data show CDR1 as DFQATT and CDR2 as SNEGSKA (reference sequence). The CDR3 runs to 12 residues. Trimming pared 4 bases from V and 6 bases from J, leaving 12 bases between. CDR3 nucleotide sequence: TGCAGTGCTACGTTAGGGCAGGATGGCTACACCTTC. Its translation is CSATLGQDGYTF.

This clonotype was found a few times. CDR3 loop: CASNIKGGTEAFF. The CDR3 DNA reads as TGTGCCAGCAATATCAAGGGGGGCACTGAAGCTTTCTTT. V usage is TRBV2 and J usage is TRBJ1-1; D perhaps matches TRBD1 (6 bases). The germline V and J ends were trimmed by 7 bases and 4 bases, with 13 bases remaining between them. Germline V lookup: CDR1 SNHLY, CDR2 FYNNEI. The CDR3 loop spans 13 amino acids.